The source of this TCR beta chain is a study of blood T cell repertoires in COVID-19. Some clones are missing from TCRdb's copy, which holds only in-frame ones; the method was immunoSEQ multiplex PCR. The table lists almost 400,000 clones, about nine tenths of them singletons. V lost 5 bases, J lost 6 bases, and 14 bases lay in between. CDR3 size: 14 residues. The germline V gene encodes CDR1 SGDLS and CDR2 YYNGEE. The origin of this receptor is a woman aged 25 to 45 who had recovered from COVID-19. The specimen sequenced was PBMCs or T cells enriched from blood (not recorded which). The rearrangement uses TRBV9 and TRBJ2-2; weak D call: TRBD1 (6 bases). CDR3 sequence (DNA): TGTGCCAGCAGGGCCACAGGGTTGGCCGGGGAGCTGTTTTTT. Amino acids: CASRATGLAGELFF. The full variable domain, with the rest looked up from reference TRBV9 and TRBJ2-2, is DSGVTQTPKHLITATGQRVTLRCSPRSGDLSVYWYQQSLDQGLQFLIQYYNGEERAKGNILERFSAQQFPDLHSELNLSSLELGDSALYFCASRATGLAGELFFGEGSRLTVL.